This TCR beta chain derives from a study of blood T cell repertoires in COVID-19. Germline CDR1 SEHNR, CDR2 FQNEAQ (reference sequence). The V gene lost 1 base and the J gene lost 7 bases, with 5 bases spanning the gap. The CDR3 contains 12 residues. Original data processing: Counts of nucleated cells, estimated from reference gene primer amplification, were obtained. The repertoire was sequenced with immunoSEQ multiplex PCR; TCRdb's copy has only in-frame clones and lacks some. That table furnishes V, J and clone size, whereas the DNA furnished D and trimming. Here the sample spans some 200,000 clones, 80% to 90% being singletons.

J is TRBJ1-5 and V is TRBV7-9, with no clear D. The sequenced sample consisted of peripheral blood. The sequence was obtained from a man between 18 and 35 years old with active or convalescent COVID-19. The CDR3 region has the DNA TGTGCCAGCAGCTTAGGGGAGCAGCCCCAGCATTTT. Encoded protein: CASSLGEQPQHF. The full variable domain, in which reference TRBV7-9 and TRBJ1-5 provide the parts outside the CDR3, is DTGVSQNPRHKITKRGQNVTFRCDPISEHNRLYWYRQTLGQGPEFLTYFQNEAQLEKSRLLSDRFSAERPKGSFSTLEIQRTEQGDSAMYLCASSLGEQPQHFGDGTRLSIL.